These T cell receptor beta chains were read from a single sample in a study of T cells in Graves' hyperthyroidism and ophthalmopathy. TCRdb re-derived calls from the multiplex PCR reads in MiXCR, one entry per CDR3 protein. The sample consists of roughly 510,000 distinct CDR3 sequences, 20% to 25% of them appearing once. Source material: blood. The receptors originated from a man in his late teens or twenties with Graves' hyperthyroidism. Both conserved end residues are part of each CDR3. Fields, in order: V gene, clone size, CDR3 length, J gene, D gene, CDR3 DNA, CDR3 protein. The D gene is left open where the match is weak. Size is stated for part of the rows, as once, few or many counts, or as a class when the clone is expanded.

TRBV12-5,few,14,TRBJ1-1,-,TGTGCTAGTGGTTTGAGCCCAGGGAACACTGAAGCTTTCTTT,CASGLSPGNTEAFF
TRBV6-1,-,14,TRBJ2-7,TRBD2,TGTGCCAGCTCCCGCGGGGGGGCCGTACACGAGCAGTACTTC,CASSRGGAVHEQYF
TRBV12-5,many,15,TRBJ2-5,TRBD1,TGTGCTAGTGGTTTGCCGGACAGGGGGGGTGAGACCCAGTACTTC,CASGLPDRGGETQYF
TRBV28,many,15,TRBJ2-2,-,TGTGCCAGCAGTTTAACGGGGGTGGAAACCGGGGAGCTGTTTTTT,CASSLTGVETGELFF
TRBV20-1,many,15,TRBJ1-5,TRBD1,TGCAGTGCTAGAGACTCAGGGGGAATCAATCAGCCCCAGCATTTT,CSARDSGGINQPQHF
TRBV6-2/TRBV6-3,many,16,TRBJ2-5,-,TGTGCCAGCCTGTCTCCCATGAGGGGAGTGAGGGAGACCCAGTACTTC,CASLSPMRGVRETQYF
TRBV12-3/TRBV12-4,many,13,TRBJ1-6,-,TGTGCCAGCAGTTTCTGGGGTAATTCACCCCTCCACTTT,CASSFWGNSPLHF
TRBV12-3/TRBV12-4,many,15,TRBJ1-1,TRBD1,TGTGCCAGCAGTTCGCACAGGGGGTGGAGCACTGAAGCTTTCTTT,CASSSHRGWSTEAFF
TRBV20-1,few,13,TRBJ1-5,-,TGCAGTGCTAGGGGGGTAGGCAATCAGCCCCAGCATTTT,CSARGVGNQPQHF
TRBV9,-,15,TRBJ2-2,-,TGTGCCAGCACCAGACGGGACACTTACACCGGGGAGCTGTTTTTT,CASTRRDTYTGELFF
TRBV2,-,12,TRBJ2-2,-,TGTGCCAGCAGTATATCCACCGGGGAGCTGTTTTTT,CASSISTGELFF
TRBV6-1,few,15,TRBJ2-7,-,TGTGCCAGCAGTGAAGGGGATGGCAGCATCTACGAGCAGTACTTC,CASSEGDGSIYEQYF
TRBV12-3/TRBV12-4,many,16,TRBJ1-2,-,TGTGCCAGCAGTGAACAGGGTCCAAGCACGGCCTATGGCTACACCTTC,CASSEQGPSTAYGYTF
TRBV9,-,15,TRBJ1-2,-,-,CASSVGTGTAYGCTF
TRBV6-1,few,16,TRBJ1-3,-,TGTGCCAGCAACGGGGCCAGGTCTCTCTCTGGAAACACCATATATTTT,CASNGARSLSGNTIYF
TRBV6-5,many,13,TRBJ2-7,-,TGTGCCAGCAGTTACTCGTTCGGAGGCGAGCAGTACTTC,CASSYSFGGEQYF
TRBV28,many,13,TRBJ1-1,-,TGTGCCAGCAGTTTATGGAAGAACACTGAAGCTTTCTTT,CASSLWKNTEAFF